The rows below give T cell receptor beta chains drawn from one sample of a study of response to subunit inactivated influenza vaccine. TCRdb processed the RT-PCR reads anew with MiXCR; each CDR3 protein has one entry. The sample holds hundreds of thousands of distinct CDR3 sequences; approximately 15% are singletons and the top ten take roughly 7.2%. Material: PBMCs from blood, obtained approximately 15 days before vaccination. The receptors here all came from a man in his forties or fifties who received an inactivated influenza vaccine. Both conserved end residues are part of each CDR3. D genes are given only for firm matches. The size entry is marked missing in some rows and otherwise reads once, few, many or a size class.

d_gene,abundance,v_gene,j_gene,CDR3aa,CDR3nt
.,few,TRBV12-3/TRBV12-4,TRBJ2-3,CASSATWGDTQYF,TGTGCCAGCAGTGCAACTTGGGGAGATACGCAGTATTTT
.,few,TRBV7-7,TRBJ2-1,CASSLTASYNEQFF,TGTGCTAGCAGCTTAACGGCCTCCTACAATGAGCAGTTCTTC
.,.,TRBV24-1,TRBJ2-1,CATSDPATDFSYNEQFF,TGTGCCACCAGTGATCCGGCGACGGACTTCTCCTACAATGAGCAGTTCTTC
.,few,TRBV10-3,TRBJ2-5,CAISDAREGRETQYF,TGTGCCATCAGTGATGCGAGGGAAGGGCGCGAGACCCAGTACTTC
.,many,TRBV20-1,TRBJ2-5,CSARDKDGTQYF,TGCAGTGCTAGAGATAAGGACGGGACCCAGTACTTC
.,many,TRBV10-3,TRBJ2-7,CAISEQTDEQYF,TGTGCCATCAGTGAGCAGACAGACGAGCAGTACTTC
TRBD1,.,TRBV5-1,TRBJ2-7,CASSSAGGQQYF,TGCGCCAGCAGCTCTGCAGGGGGCCAGCAGTACTTC
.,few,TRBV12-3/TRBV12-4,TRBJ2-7,CASSSPRGPQGPYEQYF,TGTGCCAGCAGTTCACCAAGGGGACCACAAGGACCCTACGAGCAGTACTTC
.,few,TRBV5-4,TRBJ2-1,CASSLDRASVNEQFF,TGTGCCAGCAGCTTGGACCGCGCTAGTGTCAATGAGCAGTTCTTC
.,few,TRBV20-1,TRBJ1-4,CSAGPGGEKLFF,TGCAGTGCCGGTCCCGGCGGAGAAAAACTGTTTTTT
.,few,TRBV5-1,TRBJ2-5,CASRGDLTWTQYF,TGCGCCAGCAGGGGGGACTTGACATGGACCCAGTACTTC
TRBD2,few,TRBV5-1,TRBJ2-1,CASSQTTSGRGNEQFF,TGCGCCAGCAGCCAAACGACTAGCGGACGGGGGAATGAGCAGTTCTTC
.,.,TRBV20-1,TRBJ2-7,CSARYRSYEQYF,TGCAGTGCTAGATACCGTTCCTACGAGCAGTACTTC
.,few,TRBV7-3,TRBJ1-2,CASSLEPGSHFDGYTF,TGTGCCAGCAGCTTAGAGCCAGGGTCCCATTTCGATGGCTACACCTTC
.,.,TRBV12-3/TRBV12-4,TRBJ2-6,CASSFWATDTGANVLTF,TGTGCCAGCAGTTTTTGGGCTACCGATACTGGGGCCAACGTCCTGACTTTC
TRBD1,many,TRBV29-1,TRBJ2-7,CSVSDRGPEQYF,TGCAGCGTTTCGGACAGGGGGCCCGAGCAGTACTTC
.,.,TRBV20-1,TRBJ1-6,CSARPPTGQVSPLHF,TGCAGTGCTAGACCTCCGACAGGTCAGGTCTCACCCCTCCACTTT
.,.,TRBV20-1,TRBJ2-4,CSARAPGGPGNIQYF,TGCAGTGCTAGAGCCCCCGGGGGACCGGGAAACATTCAGTACTTC
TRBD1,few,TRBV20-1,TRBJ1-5,CSASGTGAWQWGPQHF,TGCAGTGCTAGCGGGACAGGGGCATGGCAATGGGGGCCCCAGCATTTT
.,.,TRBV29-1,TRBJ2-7,CSVRTVEQYF,TGCAGCGTCCGGACCGTCGAGCAGTACTTC
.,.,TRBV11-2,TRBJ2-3,CASSLHIMGDTDTQYF,TGTGCCAGCAGCCTTCATATAATGGGGGACACAGATACGCAGTATTTT
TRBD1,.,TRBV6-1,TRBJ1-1,CASSRTGLTEAFF,TGTGCCAGCAGTCGGACAGGGCTTACTGAAGCTTTCTTT
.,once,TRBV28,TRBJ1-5,CASSYIADQPQHF,TGTGCCAGCAGTTACATCGCCGATCAGCCCCAGCATTTT
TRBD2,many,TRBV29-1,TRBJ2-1,CSVERAVGGLSPREQFF,TGCAGCGTTGAGCGTGCCGTTGGGGGACTATCCCCGAGGGAGCAGTTCTTC
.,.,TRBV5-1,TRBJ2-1,CASSLVIGGNEQFF,TGCGCCAGCAGCTTGGTTATTGGGGGAAATGAGCAGTTCTTC
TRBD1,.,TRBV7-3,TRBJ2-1,CASSSTGVNHNEQFF,TGTGCCAGCAGCTCCACAGGGGTGAATCACAATGAGCAGTTCTTC
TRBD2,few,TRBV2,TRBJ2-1,CASVNPGEGSNEQFF,TGTGCCAGCGTAAACCCCGGGGAGGGCTCCAATGAGCAGTTCTTC
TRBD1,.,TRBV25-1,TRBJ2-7,CASSESGQFYEQYF,TGTGCCAGCAGTGAATCGGGACAGTTCTACGAGCAGTACTTC
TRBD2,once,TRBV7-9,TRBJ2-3,CASSPRFGGSSDTQYF,TGTGCCAGCAGCCCCCGGTTTGGCGGGAGTTCAGATACGCAGTATTTT
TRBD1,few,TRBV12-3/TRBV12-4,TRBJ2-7,CASSFYRLGTGQGSSYEQYF,TGTGCCAGCAGTTTTTATAGATTGGGAACGGGACAGGGAAGCTCCTACGAGCAGTACTTC
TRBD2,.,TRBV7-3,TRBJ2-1,CASSLIRSGLAGEQFF,TGTGCCAGCAGCTTGATACGATCGGGACTAGCGGGGGAGCAGTTCTTC
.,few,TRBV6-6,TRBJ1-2,CASRRLNYGYTF,TGTGCCAGCAGGAGGTTGAACTATGGCTACACCTTC
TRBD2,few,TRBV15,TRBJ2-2,CATSRSLAGTGELFF,TGTGCCACCAGCAGATCACTAGCGGGGACCGGGGAGCTGTTTTTT
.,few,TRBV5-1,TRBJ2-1,CASSLKLAKDSYNEQFF,TGCGCCAGCAGCTTAAAGCTAGCGAAGGACTCCTACAATGAGCAGTTCTTC
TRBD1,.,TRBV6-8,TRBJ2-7,CASSSHLDRAPEEQYF,TGTGCCAGCAGTTCCCATCTTGACAGGGCACCGGAGGAGCAGTACTTC
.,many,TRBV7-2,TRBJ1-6,CASSLRGRVNNSPLHF,TGTGCCAGCAGCTTAAGAGGACGGGTCAATAATTCACCCCTCCACTTT
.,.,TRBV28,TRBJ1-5,CASSLGGRRNQPHHF,TGTGCCAGCAGTTTAGGGGGACGGAGAAATCAGCCCCATCATTTT
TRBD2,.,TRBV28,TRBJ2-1,CASSPRWGLAGGPYYNEQFF,TGTGCCAGCAGTCCCCGGTGGGGTCTAGCGGGGGGGCCTTACTACAATGAGCAGTTCTTC
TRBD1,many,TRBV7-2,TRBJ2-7,CASSGRTGGIDEQYF,TGTGCCAGCAGCGGGAGGACAGGGGGCATCGACGAGCAGTACTTC
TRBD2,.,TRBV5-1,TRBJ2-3,CATGGGFGTDTQYF,TGCGCCACCGGGGGGGGCTTCGGCACAGATACGCAGTATTTT
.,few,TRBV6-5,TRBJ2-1,CASSYPGQEGNEQFF,TGTGCCAGCAGTTATCCAGGACAGGAGGGCAATGAGCAGTTCTTC
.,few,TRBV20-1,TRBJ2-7,CSALRGAGDEQYF,TGCAGTGCCCTACGGGGGGCGGGGGACGAGCAGTACTTC
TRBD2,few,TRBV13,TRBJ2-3,CASSPREGRFDTQYF,TGTGCCAGCAGCCCAAGGGAGGGGAGATTCGATACGCAGTATTTT
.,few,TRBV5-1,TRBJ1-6,CASSSSSNSPLHF,TGCGCCAGCAGCTCTTCGTCCAATTCACCCCTCCACTTT
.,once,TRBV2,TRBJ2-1,CASSVSRALNEQFF,TGTGCCAGCAGTGTTAGTCGAGCGCTCAATGAGCAGTTCTTC
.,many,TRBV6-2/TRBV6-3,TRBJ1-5,CASSLTGNSNQPQHF,TGTGCCAGCAGTCTTACAGGGAATAGCAATCAGCCCCAGCATTTT
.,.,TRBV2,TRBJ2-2,CASRPGTQTGELFF,TGTGCCAGCAGGCCCGGGACACAAACCGGGGAGCTGTTTTTT
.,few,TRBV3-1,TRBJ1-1,CASSQALVGEAFF,TGTGCCAGCAGCCAAGCTTTGGTAGGGGAAGCTTTCTTT
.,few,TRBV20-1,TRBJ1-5,CSARIRDGVLPQHF,TGCAGTGCTAGAATCAGGGACGGGGTTCTGCCCCAGCATTTT
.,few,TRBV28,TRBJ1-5,CASSLLDMSQPQHF,TGTGCCAGCAGTTTACTGGACATGTCTCAGCCCCAGCATTTT
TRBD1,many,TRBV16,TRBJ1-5,CASSRGTGVQPQHF,TGTGCCAGCAGCCGCGGGACAGGGGTTCAGCCCCAGCATTTT
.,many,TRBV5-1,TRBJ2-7,CASSLGPARDFTYEQYF,TGCGCCAGCAGCTTGGGACCGGCTAGGGACTTCACCTACGAGCAGTACTTC
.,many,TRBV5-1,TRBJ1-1,CASSSPVGNTEAFF,TGCGCCAGCAGCTCCCCAGTCGGGAACACTGAAGCTTTCTTT